This T cell receptor (beta chain) was recovered during a study of control samples from healthy donors and cancer patients. This clone was counted a single time. CDR3 size: 14 residues. The V and J ends lost 3 bases and 1 base respectively, with 7 bases between them. Germline loops: CDR1 KGHSH, CDR2 LQKENI. TCRdb keeps only in-frame clones here, not all; method: immunoSEQ multiplex PCR. In the table there are 150,000 to 200,000 clones, 90% of which are singletons. The sequenced material came from blood. The rearrangement uses TRBV18 and TRBJ1-3, with D possibly matching TRBD1 (5 bases). This TCR came from a woman in her forties or fifties in good health. CDR3 sequence reads: CASSPGVSGNTIYF. The CDR3 nucleotides read TGTGCCAGCTCACCGGGGGTTTCTGGAAACACCATATATTTT.